Listed below are T cell receptor beta chains from one sample, sequenced in a study of blood T cell repertoires in COVID-19. Clones were sequenced by immunoSEQ multiplex PCR, and TCRdb holds only the in-frame ones, with some missing. The sample carries some 5,700 clones, approximately 82% recorded once. The specimen was peripheral blood. Receptors originate from a human donor with active COVID-19. The donor label of this sample is uncertain. CDR3s include the opening cysteine and the closing phenylalanine or tryptophan. Fields, in order: clone size, J gene, D gene, V gene, CDR3 DNA, CDR3 protein. The D gene is left open where the match is weak. The listing skips clone size in some rows; elsewhere it reads once, few, many or a size class.

NA,TRBJ1-2,NA,TRBV7-9,TGTGCCAGCAGCTTAGGAGAGGGAGATGGCTACACCTTC,CASSLGEGDGYTF
few,TRBJ1-1,TRBD1,TRBV7-3,TGTGCCAGCAGCTCATCCGGACAGGGCTACACTGAAGCTTTCTTT,CASSSSGQGYTEAFF
NA,TRBJ1-2,NA,TRBV18,TGTGCCAGCTCAGACAATAACTATGGCTACACCTTC,CASSDNNYGYTF
few,TRBJ2-7,TRBD1,TRBV27,TGTGCCAGCAGCTCCGGGACAGGGTCCTCCTACGAGCAGTACTTC,CASSSGTGSSYEQYF
once,TRBJ1-4,NA,TRBV5-6,TGTGCCAGCAGCCTAAGGGGGTTGGGTGAAAAACTGTTTTTT,CASSLRGLGEKLFF
NA,TRBJ1-1,NA,TRBV30,TGTGCCTGGAGTCGGGGTTTAGACACTGAAGCTTTCTTT,CAWSRGLDTEAFF
NA,TRBJ1-3,NA,TRBV7-9,TGTGCCAGCACCCACTACTCTGGAAACACCATATATTTT,CASTHYSGNTIYF
NA,TRBJ2-1,TRBD2,TRBV4-2,TGTGCCAGCAGCCAAGATGGGACTAGGGACAATGAGCAGTTCTTC,CASSQDGTRDNEQFF
NA,TRBJ2-7,TRBD2,TRBV6-1,TGTGCCAGCAGTGAACTAGCGGGGGGGCACGACGAGCAGTACTTC,CASSELAGGHDEQYF
few,TRBJ1-2,NA,TRBV3-1/TRBV3-2,TGTGCCAGCAGCCAATATGGCGGTGGCTACACCTTC,CASSQYGGGYTF
NA,TRBJ1-1,NA,TRBV2,TGTGCCAGCAGTGGTTATAAAGCTTTCTTT,CASSGYKAFF
NA,TRBJ2-7,TRBD1,TRBV18,TGTGCCAGCTCACTGGGGACAGGGGACCCCTACGAGCAGTACTTC,CASSLGTGDPYEQYF
NA,TRBJ1-4,NA,TRBV12-3/TRBV12-4,TGTGCCAGCAGTGTATCCGGGACAGAAAAACTGTTTTTT,CASSVSGTEKLFF
few,TRBJ1-4,NA,TRBV9,TGTGCCAGCAGCCCCCCCGGGGGTGAAAAACTGTTTTTT,CASSPPGGEKLFF
NA,TRBJ2-7,NA,TRBV7-9,TGTGCCAGCAGCTATCTCAGGGTCTGGGAGCAGTACTTC,CASSYLRVWEQYF
NA,TRBJ2-3,NA,TRBV7-3,TGTGCCAGCAGCTTACCGACTGTCACAGATACGCAGTATTTT,CASSLPTVTDTQYF
NA,TRBJ2-1,NA,TRBV19,TGTGCCAGTAGCGACGCAGGGCCCTACAATGAGCAGTTCTTC,CASSDAGPYNEQFF
NA,TRBJ1-1,NA,TRBV6-5,TGTGCCAGCAGTTATTGGTCGGGGGGCAAGGATGAAGCTTTCTTT,CASSYWSGGKDEAFF
NA,TRBJ1-6,TRBD1,TRBV10-3,TGTGCCATCAGTGAGGGGGGGACAGCTAATTCACCCCTCCACTTT,CAISEGGTANSPLHF
NA,TRBJ2-7,NA,TRBV15,TGTGCCACCAGCAGAGGAGGGTACGAGCAGTACTTC,CATSRGGYEQYF
NA,TRBJ1-1,NA,TRBV19,TGTGCCAGTAGTATCCAGAACACTGAAGCTTTCTTT,CASSIQNTEAFF
few,TRBJ2-1,TRBD2,TRBV25-1,TGTGCCAGCAGTGCTAGCGGGAGGGCGGTTGAGCAGTTCTTC,CASSASGRAVEQFF
NA,TRBJ1-4,TRBD1,TRBV7-9,TGTGCCAGCAGCCCAGGGACAGGGGAGGAAAAACTGTTTTTT,CASSPGTGEEKLFF
once,TRBJ2-1,TRBD1,TRBV4-3,TGCGCCAGCAGCCATGACAGGGGGAACTACAATGAGCAGTTCTTC,CASSHDRGNYNEQFF
NA,TRBJ2-2,NA,TRBV10-3,TGTGCCATCAGTGGGGGGGCCGGGGAGCTGTTTTTT,CAISGGAGELFF
NA,TRBJ2-2,TRBD2,TRBV5-1,TGCGCCAGCAGCCTGGACGAGGGCGGGAGCGCCGGGGAGCTGTTTTTT,CASSLDEGGSAGELFF
once,TRBJ2-2,NA,TRBV27,TGTGCCAGCAGTTTTCAACAAAACACCGGGGAGCTGTTTTTT,CASSFQQNTGELFF
NA,TRBJ2-1,TRBD2,TRBV6-5,TGTGCCAGCAGTTACGTCCTAGCGGATTTTGACGAGCAGTTCTTC,CASSYVLADFDEQFF
NA,TRBJ1-2,TRBD1,TRBV7-8,TGTGCCAGCAGCTTAGATCAGGGGGCGGGAGGCTACACCTTC,CASSLDQGAGGYTF
NA,TRBJ1-1,NA,TRBV2,TGTGCCAGCAGTGACAGCGGGGGGCCCGTAAAGGCTTTCTTT,CASSDSGGPVKAFF
NA,TRBJ2-3,NA,TRBV18,TGTGCCAGTCGAAACAGAGCGGGTGGAGTCGCAGATACGCAGTATTTT,CASRNRAGGVADTQYF
NA,TRBJ2-3,NA,TRBV21-1,TGTGCCAGCAGCAGTAAAGAGGGAGGAGTTAGCACAGATACGCAGTATTTT,CASSSKEGGVSTDTQYF
NA,TRBJ2-7,NA,TRBV12-3/TRBV12-4,TGTGCCAGCAGTTTAGGCAGCGCCTACGAGCAGTACTTC,CASSLGSAYEQYF
NA,TRBJ2-3,NA,TRBV10-3,TGTGCCATCAAGGGAGAGTTCCAAGATACGCAGTATTTT,CAIKGEFQDTQYF
NA,TRBJ2-7,TRBD1,TRBV4-1,TGCGCCAGCAGCCTGACGGGACAGTCCTACGAGCAGTACTTC,CASSLTGQSYEQYF
NA,TRBJ1-1,TRBD1,TRBV10-3,TGTGCCATTGGGACAGGCAGCATGAACACTGAAGCTTTCTTT,CAIGTGSMNTEAFF
NA,TRBJ2-3,TRBD2,TRBV14,TGTGCCAGCAGCCAGAGCTTTGGGACTAGCGGAATATTCACAGATACGCAGTATTTT,CASSQSFGTSGIFTDTQYF
NA,TRBJ2-7,NA,TRBV7-8,TGTGCCAGCAGCTTAGTTCCCGGGGAAAACTACGAGCAGTACTTC,CASSLVPGENYEQYF
NA,TRBJ1-1,NA,TRBV18,TGTGCCAGCTCACCCCTGGGCAAGAACACTGAAGCTTTCTTT,CASSPLGKNTEAFF
NA,TRBJ1-5,TRBD1,TRBV29-1,TGCAGCGCTGCCGGGACAGGTAATCAGCCCCAGCATTTT,CSAAGTGNQPQHF
NA,TRBJ1-1,NA,TRBV9,TGTGCCAGCAGCCTCCAGGGGACCTCGAACACTGAAGCTTTCTTT,CASSLQGTSNTEAFF
NA,TRBJ2-7,NA,TRBV27,TGTGCCAGCGCCCACCGGGGGAGCTCCTACGAGCAGTACTTC,CASAHRGSSYEQYF
NA,TRBJ2-2,TRBD2,TRBV5-4,TGTGCCAGCAGCTACTTGGGACTAGCAACCGAATCCGGGGAGCTGTTTTTT,CASSYLGLATESGELFF
NA,TRBJ2-2,TRBD1,TRBV6-1,TGTGCCAGCAGTGAAAACAGGGGAACCGGGGAGCTGTTTTTT,CASSENRGTGELFF
NA,TRBJ2-1,TRBD2,TRBV7-8,TGTGCCAGCAGCTGGACGGAGACTAGCGGCTACAATGAGCAGTTCTTC,CASSWTETSGYNEQFF
medium-sized,TRBJ2-4,TRBD1,TRBV5-1,TGCGCCAGCAGCACGGGACAGGGAGCAAGGATAAACATTCAGTACTTC,CASSTGQGARINIQYF
NA,TRBJ1-2,TRBD1,TRBV6-5,TGTGCCAGCAGAGGATTGACAGGGGTGGACTATGGCTACACCTTC,CASRGLTGVDYGYTF
NA,TRBJ2-7,NA,TRBV12-3/TRBV12-4,TGTGCCAGCAGACTTGGGACAAACATTGAGCAGTACTTC,CASRLGTNIEQYF
NA,TRBJ2-1,TRBD1,TRBV14,TGTGCCAGCAGCAGAGTACCGGGACAGGGAGACAATGAGCAGTTCTTC,CASSRVPGQGDNEQFF
NA,TRBJ1-4,TRBD1,TRBV7-8,TGTGCCAGCAGTTTTGGACAGGGGGCAGGAAAACTGTTTTTT,CASSFGQGAGKLFF
NA,TRBJ2-5,NA,TRBV5-1,TGCGCCAGCAGCCCCCTACAGGGCGTCCAAGAAGAGACCCAGTACTTC,CASSPLQGVQEETQYF
NA,TRBJ1-1,TRBD1,TRBV28,TGTGCCAGCAGACCAACCGGGACAGGGGGAACTGAAGCTTTCTTT,CASRPTGTGGTEAFF